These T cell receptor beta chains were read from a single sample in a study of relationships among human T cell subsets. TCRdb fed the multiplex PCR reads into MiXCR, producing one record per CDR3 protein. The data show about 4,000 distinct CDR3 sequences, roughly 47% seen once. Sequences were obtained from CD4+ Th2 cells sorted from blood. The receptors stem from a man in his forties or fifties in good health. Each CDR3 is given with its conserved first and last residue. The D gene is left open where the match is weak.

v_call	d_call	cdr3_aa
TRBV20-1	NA	CSAPRRDNQPQHF
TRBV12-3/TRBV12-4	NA	CASSLRPLNTEAFF
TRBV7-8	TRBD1	CASSPIGTGVQETQYF
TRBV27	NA	CASSFGTPGQSSETQYF
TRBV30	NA	CAWSVSSSARSPAGYTF
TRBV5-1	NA	CASSLDPGAAEQYF
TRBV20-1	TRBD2	CSAEASGRASYEQFF
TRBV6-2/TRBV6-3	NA	CASSYRLLDTQYF
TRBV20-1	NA	CSARVIDQPQHF
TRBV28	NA	CASSLENSGANVLTF
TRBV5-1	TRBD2	CASSPEGWTSAYEQYF
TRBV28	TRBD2	CASSQRGVQETQYF
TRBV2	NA	CASDTGAENTGELFF
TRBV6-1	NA	CASSPVKGPNYGYTF
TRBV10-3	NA	CAISRGGVTDTQYF
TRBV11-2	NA	CASTSRPGTHEQYF
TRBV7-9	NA	CASSLGEYGYTF
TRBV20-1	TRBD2	CSASSLAGNEQYF
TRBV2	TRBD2	CASTVEASGSPDTQYF
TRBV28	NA	CASRPGHSYEQYF
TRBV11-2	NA	CASSLREPVEAFF
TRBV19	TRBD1	CASSPDGQDEQYF
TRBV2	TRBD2	CASYPGLGRDTQYF
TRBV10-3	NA	CAISGQLGGAIGYTF
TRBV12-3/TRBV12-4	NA	CASRTPGPYNEQFF
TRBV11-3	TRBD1	CASSTGQGADTQYF
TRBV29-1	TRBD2	CSVATSGWAGELFF